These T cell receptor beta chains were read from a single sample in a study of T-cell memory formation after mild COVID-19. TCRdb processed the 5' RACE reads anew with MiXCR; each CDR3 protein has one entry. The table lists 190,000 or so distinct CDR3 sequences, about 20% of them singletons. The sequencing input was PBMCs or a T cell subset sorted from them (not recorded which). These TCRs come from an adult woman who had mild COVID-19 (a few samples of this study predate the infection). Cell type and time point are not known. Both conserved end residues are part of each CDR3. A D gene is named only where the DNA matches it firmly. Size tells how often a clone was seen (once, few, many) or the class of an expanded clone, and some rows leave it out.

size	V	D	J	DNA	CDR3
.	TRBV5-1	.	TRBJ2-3	TGCGCCAGCAGCCGCCCGAGGAGCGGAGATACGCAGTATTTT	CASSRPRSGDTQYF
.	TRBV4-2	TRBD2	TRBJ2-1	TGTGCCAGCAGCCAAGCGGTTCACGGGAGGGTAGCGGACAATGAGCAGTTCTTC	CASSQAVHGRVADNEQFF
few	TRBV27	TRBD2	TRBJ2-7	TGTGCCAGCAGTTTAACTAGCGGACTAGAGCAGTACTTC	CASSLTSGLEQYF
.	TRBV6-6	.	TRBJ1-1	TGTGCCAGCAGTTACGGGGTAGAGAGTCACACTGAAGCTTTCTTT	CASSYGVESHTEAFF
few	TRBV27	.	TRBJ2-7	TGTGCCAGCAGTTTACGGGGGATGACCTACGAGCAGTACTTC	CASSLRGMTYEQYF
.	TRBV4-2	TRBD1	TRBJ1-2	TGTGCCAGCAGCCAAGGGACAGGGTCCTACTCATATGGCTACACCTTC	CASSQGTGSYSYGYTF
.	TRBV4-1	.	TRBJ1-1	TGCGCCAGCAGCCAAGTAGGGCTGGGGGGCACTGAAGCTTTCTTT	CASSQVGLGGTEAFF
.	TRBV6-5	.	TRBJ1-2	TGTGCCAGCAGCCCCATCACTAGCGTGGGGGCAGATGGCTACACCTTC	CASSPITSVGADGYTF
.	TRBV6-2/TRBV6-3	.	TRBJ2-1	TGTGCCAGCAGTCGACAGGATGTCAATGAGCAGTTCTTC	CASSRQDVNEQFF
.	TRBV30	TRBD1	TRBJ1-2	TGTGCCTGGAGTCCCGGAACAGGGGACTATGGCTACACCTTC	CAWSPGTGDYGYTF
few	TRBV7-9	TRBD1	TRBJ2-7	TGTGCCAGCAGCTCCGGGACAGAGCGAGAGTGGCAGTACTTC	CASSSGTEREWQYF
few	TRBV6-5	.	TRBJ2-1	TGTGCCAGCAGTACCCGGGGACGGAGCTCCTACAATGAGCAGTTCTTC	CASSTRGRSSYNEQFF
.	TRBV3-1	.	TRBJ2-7	TGTGCCAGCAGCCAAGTGGGAACTAGCTTATCTCCCTACGAGCAGTACTTC	CASSQVGTSLSPYEQYF
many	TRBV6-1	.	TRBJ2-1	TGTGCCAGCAGCTATGTAGGGGAAAATGAGCAGTTCTTC	CASSYVGENEQFF
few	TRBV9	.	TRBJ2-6	TGTGCCAGCAGCGTAGGGGCCAACGTCCTGACTTTC	CASSVGANVLTF
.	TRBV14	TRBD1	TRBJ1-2	TGTGCCAGCAGCCAAGCGTGGACAGGGAGCCATGGCTACACCTTC	CASSQAWTGSHGYTF
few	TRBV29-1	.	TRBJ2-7	TGCAGCGTTGAAGATCCGACCTCTACCTACGAGCAGTACTTC	CSVEDPTSTYEQYF
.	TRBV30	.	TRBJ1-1	TGTGCCTGGAGTTTTGAGGGGGGGACTGAAGCTTTCTTT	CAWSFEGGTEAFF
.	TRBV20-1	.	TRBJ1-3	TGCAGTGCTTACACAGGAAGCTCTGGAAACACCATATATTTT	CSAYTGSSGNTIYF
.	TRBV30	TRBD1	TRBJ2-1	TGTGCCTGGAGTGACCCCCCGGGACAGGGGAACTACAATGAGCAGTTCTTC	CAWSDPPGQGNYNEQFF
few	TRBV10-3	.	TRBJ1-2	TGTGCCACCCGAGGGGTGTTCTATGGCTACACCTTC	CATRGVFYGYTF
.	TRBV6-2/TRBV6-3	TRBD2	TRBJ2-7	TGTGCCAGCAGTCCCCCGAGCGGGAGGGCCGACGAGCAGTACTTC	CASSPPSGRADEQYF
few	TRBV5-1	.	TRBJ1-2	TGCGCCAGCAGCTTGGAACAGACTAACTATGGCTACACCTTC	CASSLEQTNYGYTF
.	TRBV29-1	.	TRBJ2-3	TGCAGCGTTGAAAACGGGGATACGCAGTATTTT	CSVENGDTQYF
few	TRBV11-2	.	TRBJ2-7	TGTGCCAGCAGCGCACCGGGACACGGGCTGGAGCAGTACTTC	CASSAPGHGLEQYF
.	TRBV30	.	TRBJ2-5	TGTGCCTGGAGTGGGATAGGTATAGTCACCTTCCAAGAGACCCAGTACTTC	CAWSGIGIVTFQETQYF
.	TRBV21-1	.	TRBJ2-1	TGTGCCAGCAGCACCGGACTAGCGGGACCCTCCTACAATGAGCAGTTCTTC	CASSTGLAGPSYNEQFF
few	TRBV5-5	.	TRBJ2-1	TGTGCCAGCAGCTTGGACAGGGTAATTCCGGATGAGCAGTTCTTC	CASSLDRVIPDEQFF
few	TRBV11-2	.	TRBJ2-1	TGTGCCAGCAGCTTAAGGGGCGGTGTGGGCAATGAGCAGTTCTTC	CASSLRGGVGNEQFF
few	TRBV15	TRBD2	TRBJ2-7	TGTGCCACCAGCAGAGAACTAGCGAAAACCTACGAGCAGTACTTC	CATSRELAKTYEQYF
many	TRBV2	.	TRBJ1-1	TGTGCCAGCAGTGAGTACAGGAGGAACACTGAAGCTTTCTTT	CASSEYRRNTEAFF
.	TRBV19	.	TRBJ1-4	TGTGCCAGTAGACCCAGGACAGCAACTAATGAAAAACTGTTTTTT	CASRPRTATNEKLFF
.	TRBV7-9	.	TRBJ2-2	TGTGCCAGCAGCTCGGCGTGGGACACACTCACCGGGGAGCTGTTTTTT	CASSSAWDTLTGELFF
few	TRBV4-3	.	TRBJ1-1	TGCGCCAGCAGCCAAGTAACGGGGTACAGGGAAGGGGGAGACACTGAAGCTTTCTTT	CASSQVTGYREGGDTEAFF
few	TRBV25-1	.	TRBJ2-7	TGTGCCAGCAGTGAACCCGCGGGGTGGGACGAGCAGTACTTC	CASSEPAGWDEQYF
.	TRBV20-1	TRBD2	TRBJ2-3	TGCAGTGCTAGAGATGGTACTAGCGACGTGGCAGATACGCAGTATTTT	CSARDGTSDVADTQYF
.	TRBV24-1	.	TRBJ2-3	TGTGCCACCAGTGATTTGCCGGACGATGGGACAGATACGCAGTATTTT	CATSDLPDDGTDTQYF
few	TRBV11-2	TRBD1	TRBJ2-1	TGTGCCAGCAGCTTAGACCCCGGGACAGGGGAGTATGAGCAGTTCTTC	CASSLDPGTGEYEQFF
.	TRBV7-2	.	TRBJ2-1	TGTGCCAGCAGCCCAATGGAGGGGTGGAATGAGCAGTTCTTC	CASSPMEGWNEQFF
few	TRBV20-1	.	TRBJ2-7	TGCAGTGCTAGAGAGGGCAGAGGGCCCGAGCAGTACTTC	CSAREGRGPEQYF
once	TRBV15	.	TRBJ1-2	TGTGCCACCAGCAGGGGGTCGGGGGTCGAAGGCTACACCTTC	CATSRGSGVEGYTF
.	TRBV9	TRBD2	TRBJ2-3	TGTGCCAGCAGCGTAGCGAGCGGGGGGACCGCAGATACGCAGTATTTT	CASSVASGGTADTQYF
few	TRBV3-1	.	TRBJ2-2	TGTGCCAGCAGAGGGGTGAACACCGGGGAGCTGTTTTTT	CASRGVNTGELFF
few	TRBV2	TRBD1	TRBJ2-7	TGTGCCAGCAGTGATCGATTCCCGCGACAGGGGACATACGAGCAGTACTTC	CASSDRFPRQGTYEQYF
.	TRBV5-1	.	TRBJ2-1	TGCGCCAGCAGCTTTGAGGGGACCTACAATGAGCAGTTCTTC	CASSFEGTYNEQFF
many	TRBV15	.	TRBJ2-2	TGTGCCACCAGCAAAGATGGGGCTACCGGGGAGCTGTTTTTT	CATSKDGATGELFF
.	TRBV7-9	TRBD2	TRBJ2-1	TGTGCCAGCAGCTTAAGTACCCTCACGGCGGGAGGGATGTGGAATGAGCAGTTCTTC	CASSLSTLTAGGMWNEQFF
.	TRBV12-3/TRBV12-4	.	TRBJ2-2	TGTGCCAGCAAGTCATCCGGGACGGGATACACCGGGGAGCTGTTTTTT	CASKSSGTGYTGELFF
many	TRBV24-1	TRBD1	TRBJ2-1	TGTGCCACCAGTGATTCAGGGGGCTATTGGAATGAGCAGTTCTTC	CATSDSGGYWNEQFF
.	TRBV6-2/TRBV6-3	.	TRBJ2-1	TGTGCCAGCAGCCCCGGACTCGTTGAGCAGTTCTTC	CASSPGLVEQFF
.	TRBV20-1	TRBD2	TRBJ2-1	TGCAGTGCTAGGCCAGCATCGGGACTAGCGGGGGTCTACAATGAGCAGTTCTTC	CSARPASGLAGVYNEQFF
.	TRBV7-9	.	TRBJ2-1	TGTGCCAGCAGCCCCCAAGGCGGGACGGACAATGAGCAGTTCTTC	CASSPQGGTDNEQFF